The clone carrying this T cell receptor (beta chain) was seen a single time. Recruits, aged roughly 18 to 95 years, lived in 25 or so US areas. Cohorts were assigned according to the clinical history that participants reported. Two negative PCRs, clearance, or symptom resolution had been documented for recovered Cohort 3 donors. The data originate from a study of blood T cell repertoires in COVID-19. Study information: From the United States, Italy and Spain came samples of acute and convalescent COVID-19.

Data came from immunoSEQ multiplex PCR; TCRdb stores just in-frame clones and leaves some out. The table has a few hundred thousand clones, roughly 84% seen once. The receptor was isolated from a woman in her 30s who had recovered from COVID-19. The sequenced material came from PBMCs or T cells enriched from blood (not recorded which).

The CDR3 loop is CASSLSTDTYEQYF. The CDR3 nucleotides read TGTGCCAGCAGTTTAAGCACAGATACCTACGAGCAGTACTTC. V and J are TRBV28 and TRBJ2-7, with unresolved D. The CDR3 totals 14 residues. CDR1 is MDHEN and CDR2 is SYDVKM in the germline V gene. V was cut by 2 bases and J by 2 bases, with 10 bases left in between.